The next 13 T cell receptor beta chains were all read from a single sample in a study of shared clonotypes between healthy human individuals. Profiling relied on immunoSEQ multiplex PCR, and the TCRdb table lists in-frame clones only, not all of them. The sample lists 2 million to 2.5 million clones; more than 85% were seen once. The sequenced material came from naive CD4+ T cells from PBMCs. The subset was: CD45RA+ positively selected. The source is a man younger than 30 in good health. Some clones in this sample may be carry-over from other donors' samples.

The chain employs TRBV19 and TRBJ1-2; D remains ambiguous. The V end was cut by 10 bases, the J end by 8 bases, with 17 bases between. This CDR3 is 12 amino acids long. Germline values: CDR1 LNHDA, CDR2 SQIVND (reference sequence). Here the CDR3 DNA reads TGTGCCACAGAGACGGGCCGAAAGGGCTACACCTTC. This translates into CATETGRKGYTF.

The rearrangement uses TRBV29-1 and TRBJ2-1; D remains ambiguous. The CDR3 totals 10 residues. The V gene's germline CDR1 is SQVTM and CDR2 ANQGSEA. V dropped 2 bases and J dropped 5 bases, with 1 base sitting between them. This chain's CDR3 is CSVEHNEQFF. The CDR3 bases are TGCAGCGTTGAACACAATGAGCAGTTCTTC.

The chain has TRBV28 and TRBJ2-3, with D perhaps matching TRBD2 (5 bases). With 4 bases removed from V and 8 bases from J, the gap between germline ends came to 16 bases. This CDR3 contains 14 residues. The germline V gene has CDR1 MDHEN and CDR2 SYDVKM. CDR3 in amino acids: CASSSPAAGGTQYF. The CDR3 DNA reads TGTGCCAGCAGTTCTCCCGCCGCCGGAGGTACGCAGTATTTT.

The chain employs TRBV27 and TRBJ1-5, with TRBD1 matching over 7 bases. This CDR3 has 14 amino acids. Germline V gene data show CDR1 as MNHEY and CDR2 as SMNVEV (reference sequence). V dropped 8 bases and J dropped 11; count of bases not matched to a gene: 15. The CDR3 here is CASPRDSQNRAQHF. The CDR3 nucleotides are TGTGCCAGCCCGCGGGACAGTCAAAATCGGGCCCAGCATTTT.

The chain uses TRBV9 and TRBJ2-3, with 8 bases aligning to TRBD2. Germline V lookup: CDR1 SGDLS, CDR2 YYNGEE. The V gene end was trimmed by 0 bases and the J gene end by 4 bases; junction bases not matched to a gene: 7. This CDR3 has 16 amino acids. Here the CDR3 reads CASSVVAAGAADTQYF. The CDR3 nucleotides read TGTGCCAGCAGCGTAGTAGCAGCGGGAGCTGCAGATACGCAGTATTTT.

The chain couples TRBV5-1 to TRBJ1-1, with D perhaps TRBD1 (5 bases). CDR1 and CDR2 from the germline V gene are SGHRS and YFSETQ. This CDR3 has 14 amino acids. Trimming took 4 bases from V and 6 from J, leaving 16 bases between them. The CDR3 protein is CASSLLGANSEAFF. DNA of the CDR3: TGCGCCAGCAGCCTCCTTGGGGCAAACTCTGAAGCTTTCTTT.

This clone has only one observation. A read error may produce the germline difference seen at one junction end. This same CDR3 is encoded by further DNA sequences in the sample. The genes are TRBV30 and TRBJ1-2; 10 nucleotides align to TRBD1. The CDR3 runs 15 residues. Germline values: CDR1 GTSNPN, CDR2 SVGIG (reference sequence). The CDR3 coding sequence is TGCGCCTGGAGTGCGACAGGGGGCGCCGGCTATGGCTACACCTTC. Its protein is CAWSATGGAGYGYTF.

The J gene is TRBJ1-1, the V gene TRBV28; 7 bases match TRBD1. Looked up from germline, CDR1 is MDHEN and CDR2 is SYDVKM. The length of the CDR3 is 12 residues. V lost 7 bases, J lost 7 bases, and 6 bases stayed unmatched. CDR3 amino acids: CASTRQGREAFF. In DNA, the CDR3 is TGTGCCAGCACCCGACAGGGCCGTGAAGCTTTCTTT.

This sequence joins TRBV4-1 and TRBJ1-1, with unresolved D. The V gene's germline CDR1 is MGHRA and CDR2 YSYEKL. This CDR3 comprises 13 residues. V was shortened by 4 bases and J by 3 bases, with 9 bases between the two germline ends. The CDR3 sequence: CASSRKGYTEAFF. The CDR3 DNA sequence: TGCGCCAGCAGCCGCAAGGGTTACACTGAAGCTTTCTTT.

The CDR3: CASSSFTGDQPQHF. The CDR3 DNA reads TGTGCCAGCAGCTCCTTTACAGGGGATCAGCCCCAGCATTTT. V gene TRBV7-2 combines with J gene TRBJ1-5, with TRBD1 identical over 7 bases. Unmatched junction bases numbered 5, after V lost 4 bases and J lost 5 bases. This CDR3 spans 14 amino acids. Per germline, CDR1 SGHTA and CDR2 FQGNSA.

The rearrangement links TRBV6-1 to TRBJ1-3, with D possibly being TRBD1 (5 bases). Germline V lookup: CDR1 MNHNS, CDR2 SASEGT. The CDR3 extends over 14 amino acids. Trimming took 4 bases from V and 4 from J, leaving 11 bases between them. The CDR3 loop is CASSVSGPGNTIYF. CDR3 nucleotide sequence: TGTGCCAGCAGTGTTTCGGGACCCGGAAACACCATATATTTT.

This rearrangement joins TRBV13 to TRBJ1-2, with a weak D call TRBD1 (6 bases). Germline V gene data show CDR1 as PRHDT and CDR2 as FYEKMQ (reference sequence). The CDR3 has 15 residues. Trimming took off 7 bases at V and 4 bases at J, with 19 bases between the two ends. The DNA for the CDR3 is TGTGCCAGCACCCCAACCGCAACAGGGCCCTATGGCTACACCTTC. Protein: CASTPTATGPYGYTF.

V gene TRBV1 combines with J gene TRBJ2-1; no DNA check was done on the table's D call, TRBD2. TRBV1 is noted as a pseudogene. This CDR3 comprises 16 residues. The chain's CDR3 is CTSSHPTSGKYNEQFF. The CDR3 region has the DNA TGCACCAGCAGCCACCCCACTAGCGGGAAATACAATGAGCAGTTCTTC.